These T cell receptor beta chains were read from a single sample in a study of identical twins. TCRdb re-derived calls from the 5' RACE reads in MiXCR, one entry per CDR3 protein. Here the sample spans a few hundred thousand distinct CDR3 sequences, 15% to 20% being singletons. The sample was naive T cells sorted from blood. These receptors all come from a man aged 50 to 60 in good health. Each CDR3 is given with its conserved first and last residue. Each record gives: V gene, CDR3 length, J gene, CDR3 protein.

>TRBV6-1|13|TRBJ2-1
CASNAGVEDEQFF
>TRBV27|16|TRBJ2-3
CASSLVAGASTDTQYF
>TRBV7-2|16|TRBJ1-1
CASSFTVRRTNTEAFF
>TRBV12-3/TRBV12-4|15|TRBJ2-2
CASLGGTVHTGELFF
>TRBV25-1|15|TRBJ2-5
CASSDRLAAEETQYF
>TRBV7-9|16|TRBJ2-1
CASSFIRTSGYNEQFF
>TRBV4-1|16|TRBJ1-5
CASSLSLPLSNQPQHF
>TRBV29-1|12|TRBJ1-5
CSVAGSNQPQHF
>TRBV3-1|14|TRBJ1-2
CASSQSDRVHGYTF
>TRBV12-3/TRBV12-4|12|TRBJ2-4
CASSIDRNIQYF
>TRBV28|15|TRBJ2-1
CASSSTRTGYNEQFF
>TRBV18|14|TRBJ1-5
CASTPDNSNQPQHF
>TRBV7-2|13|TRBJ1-2
CASSRGGADGYTF
>TRBV6-4|17|TRBJ2-1
CASSLVGNNNSYNEQFF
>TRBV2|13|TRBJ1-1
CASSGTGGTEAFF
>TRBV4-2|12|TRBJ2-5
CASSQIGETQYF
>TRBV20-1|14|TRBJ2-7
CSARDLRATYEQYF
>TRBV5-1|16|TRBJ2-7
CASRLLTGSATYEQYF
>TRBV7-2|16|TRBJ2-5
CASSDITGTGEETQYF
>TRBV6-2/TRBV6-3|15|TRBJ1-5
CASSPGTGGYQPQHF
>TRBV7-8|15|TRBJ1-5
CASSLRRQNNQPQHF
>TRBV7-8|14|TRBJ2-2
CASSLEPNGGELFF
>TRBV4-2|14|TRBJ1-1
CASSLQAAGSEAFF
>TRBV5-5|16|TRBJ2-6
CASRGQGSSGANVLTF
>TRBV4-1|18|TRBJ2-3
CASSHPRSLGGSTDTQYF
>TRBV20-1|15|TRBJ2-5
CSAHLGGKVGETQYF
>TRBV7-2|15|TRBJ2-1
CASSRDGYPNNEQFF
>TRBV4-3|16|TRBJ1-6
CASSQSGQGWNSPLHF
>TRBV5-6|17|TRBJ2-3
CASSLEQGFGSTDTQYF
>TRBV4-3|15|TRBJ1-5
CASSQDNTGNQPQHF
>TRBV6-2/TRBV6-3|16|TRBJ2-2
CASSYGRGAVTGELFF
>TRBV7-9|15|TRBJ1-1
CASSPQGGTNTEAFF
>TRBV7-6|17|TRBJ2-7
CASSVQPIGDRAYEQYF
>TRBV4-3|13|TRBJ2-1
CASSHGQGDEQFF
>TRBV30|14|TRBJ2-7
CAWSTGHRAYEQYF
>TRBV6-1|15|TRBJ1-2
CASSLRDRLNYGYTF
>TRBV6-2/TRBV6-3|15|TRBJ2-2
CASSYSRQGVGELFF
>TRBV4-3|17|TRBJ2-7
CASSQQSGTGSLYEQYF
>TRBV24-1|13|TRBJ2-1
CATSQVGGDEQFF
>TRBV2|14|TRBJ2-1
CASSLRDLINEQFF
>TRBV6-6|13|TRBJ2-1
CASSYSHINEQFF
>TRBV5-1|14|TRBJ2-1
CASTEDPRNHEQFF
>TRBV11-2|19|TRBJ2-7
CASSLEAGLREGLIYEQYF
>TRBV10-3|15|TRBJ1-1
CAIREDGSLNTEAFF
>TRBV7-9|11|TRBJ2-7
CATGSDDEQYF
>TRBV6-5|14|TRBJ2-1
CASSYFGGLNEQFF
>TRBV10-3|15|TRBJ1-4
CAISAGSLTNEKLFF
>TRBV19|15|TRBJ2-2
CASSRTGLSTGELFF
>TRBV10-3|16|TRBJ2-3
CAISEMLAGGSGMQYF
>TRBV19|15|TRBJ1-5
CASSYRQARNQPQHF
>TRBV12-3/TRBV12-4|13|TRBJ2-1
CASSLQPRNEQFF
>TRBV5-5|14|TRBJ2-1
CASSLSPRNNEQFF
>TRBV3-1|17|TRBJ2-7
CASSQDHSSGDPYEQYF
>TRBV28|15|TRBJ2-5
CASSLLAVEQETQYF
>TRBV5-1|13|TRBJ2-7
CASSLVGLDEQYF